This TCR beta chain was documented in a study of control samples from healthy donors and cancer patients. The V and J ends lost 3 bases and 3 bases respectively, with 13 bases between them. Germline-derived CDR1 and CDR2 are SGHTA and FQGNSA. This CDR3 spans 15 amino acids. Profiling relied on immunoSEQ multiplex PCR, and the TCRdb table lists in-frame clones only, not all of them. The data contain 390,000 or so clones, more than 80% of them singletons. Sequenced input: PBMCs. This clonotype was obtained from a man between 40 and 49 years old with head and neck cancer. The V and J genes are TRBV7-2 and TRBJ2-3; D might be TRBD2 (7 bases). CDR3: CASSLGGRGTDTQYF. The CDR3 nucleotides are TGTGCCAGCAGCTTGGGGGGGCGCGGGACAGATACGCAGTATTTT.